The T cell receptor beta chain under discussion was sequenced for a study of brain T cells in children with intractable seizures. Surgery cases with the highest brain T cell transcript signatures were chosen for sequencing. At least one anti-epileptic drug was given before surgery. Generated by immunoSEQ multiplex PCR, the TCRdb table keeps only in-frame clones and is missing some. The sample holds about 120,000 clones; approximately 94% are singletons and the top ten take 3.8%. The CDR3 consists of 15 residues. Germline V lookup: CDR1 MDHEN, CDR2 SYDVKM. V was pared by 3 bases and J by 0 bases, with 12 bases between.

This receptor was taken from a boy under two years old with hemimegalencephaly and intractable seizures. The input for sequencing was peripheral blood, taken at surgery. The chain has TRBV28 and TRBJ2-7; D call uncertain. The CDR3 loop is CASSFGPQNSYEQYF. In DNA form, the CDR3 reads TGTGCCAGCAGTTTCGGTCCCCAGAACTCCTACGAGCAGTACTTC.